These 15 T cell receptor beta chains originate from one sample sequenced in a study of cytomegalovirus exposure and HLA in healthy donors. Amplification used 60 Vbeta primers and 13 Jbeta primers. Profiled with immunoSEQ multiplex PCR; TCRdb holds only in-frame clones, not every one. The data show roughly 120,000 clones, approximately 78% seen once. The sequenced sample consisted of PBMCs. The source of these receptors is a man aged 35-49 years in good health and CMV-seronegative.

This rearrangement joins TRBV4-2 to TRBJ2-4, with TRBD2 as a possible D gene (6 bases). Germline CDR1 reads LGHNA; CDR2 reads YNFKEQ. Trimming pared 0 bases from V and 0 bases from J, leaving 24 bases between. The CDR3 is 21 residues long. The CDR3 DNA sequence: TGTGCCAGCAGCCAAGATCAACCTTTAGGGTTGGGGGGATTAGCCAAAAACATTCAGTACTTC. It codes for CASSQDQPLGLGGLAKNIQYF.

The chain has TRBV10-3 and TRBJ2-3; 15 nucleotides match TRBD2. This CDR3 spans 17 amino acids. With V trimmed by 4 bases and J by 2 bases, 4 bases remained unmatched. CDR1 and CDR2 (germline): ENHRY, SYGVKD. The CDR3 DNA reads TGTGCCATCAGTGTAGGGACTAGCGGGGGGTCCACAGATACGCAGTATTTT. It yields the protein CAISVGTSGGSTDTQYF.

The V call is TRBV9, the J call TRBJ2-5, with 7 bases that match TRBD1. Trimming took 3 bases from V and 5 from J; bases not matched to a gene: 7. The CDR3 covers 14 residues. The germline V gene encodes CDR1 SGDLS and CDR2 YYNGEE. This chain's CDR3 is CASSAGTEDETQYF. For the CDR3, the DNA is TGTGCCAGCAGCGCCGGGACAGAAGATGAGACCCAGTACTTC. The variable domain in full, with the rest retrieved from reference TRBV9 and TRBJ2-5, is DSGVTQTPKHLITATGQRVTLRCSPRSGDLSVYWYQQSLDQGLQFLIQYYNGEERAKGNILERFSAQQFPDLHSELNLSSLELGDSALYFCASSAGTEDETQYFGPGTRLLVL.

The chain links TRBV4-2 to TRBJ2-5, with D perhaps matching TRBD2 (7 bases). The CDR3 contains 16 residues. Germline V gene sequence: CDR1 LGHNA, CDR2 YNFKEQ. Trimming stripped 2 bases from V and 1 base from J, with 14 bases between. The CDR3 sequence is CASSQFSGGAQETQYF. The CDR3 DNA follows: TGTGCCAGCAGCCAATTTTCGGGGGGCGCCCAAGAGACCCAGTACTTC.

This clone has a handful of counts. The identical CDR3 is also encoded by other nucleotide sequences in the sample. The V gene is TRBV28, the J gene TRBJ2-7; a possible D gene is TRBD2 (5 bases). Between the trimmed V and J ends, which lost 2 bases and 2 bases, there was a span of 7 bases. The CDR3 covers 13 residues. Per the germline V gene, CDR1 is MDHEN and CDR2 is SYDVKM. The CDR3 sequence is CASSLAGAYEQYF. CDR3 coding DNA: TGTGCCAGCAGTTTAGCCGGGGCCTACGAGCAGTACTTC.

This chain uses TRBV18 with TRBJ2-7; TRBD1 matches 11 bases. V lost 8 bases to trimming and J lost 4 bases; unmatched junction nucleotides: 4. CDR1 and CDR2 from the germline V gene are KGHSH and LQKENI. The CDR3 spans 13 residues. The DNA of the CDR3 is TGTGCCAGCGGACAGGGGGCTTCGTACGAGCAGTACTTC. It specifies CASGQGASYEQYF.

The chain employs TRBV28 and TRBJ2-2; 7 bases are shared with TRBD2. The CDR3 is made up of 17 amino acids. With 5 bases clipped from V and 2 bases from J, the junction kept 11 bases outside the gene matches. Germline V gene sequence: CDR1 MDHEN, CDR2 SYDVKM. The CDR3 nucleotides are TGTGCCAGCAGTCCCCATCCGGGGGGACCCAACACCGGGGAGCTGTTTTTT. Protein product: CASSPHPGGPNTGELFF. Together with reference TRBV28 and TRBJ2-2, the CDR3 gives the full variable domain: DVKVTQSSRYLVKRTGEKVFLECVQDMDHENMFWYRQDPGLGLRLIYFSYDVKMKEKGDIPEGYSVSREKKERFSLILESASTNQTSMYLCASSPHPGGPNTGELFFGEGSRLTVL.

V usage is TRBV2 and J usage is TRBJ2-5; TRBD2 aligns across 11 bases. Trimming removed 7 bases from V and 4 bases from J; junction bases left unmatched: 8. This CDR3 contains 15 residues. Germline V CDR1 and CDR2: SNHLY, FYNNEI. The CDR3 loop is CASTPPGTSGETQYF. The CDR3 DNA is TGTGCCAGCACCCCCCCGGGGACTAGCGGAGAGACCCAGTACTTC. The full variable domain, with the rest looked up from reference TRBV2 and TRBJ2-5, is EPEVTQTPSHQVTQMGQEVILRCVPISNHLYFYWYRQILGQKVEFLVSFYNNEISEKSEIFDDQFSVERPDGSNFTLKIRSTKLEDSAMYFCASTPPGTSGETQYFGPGTRLLVL.

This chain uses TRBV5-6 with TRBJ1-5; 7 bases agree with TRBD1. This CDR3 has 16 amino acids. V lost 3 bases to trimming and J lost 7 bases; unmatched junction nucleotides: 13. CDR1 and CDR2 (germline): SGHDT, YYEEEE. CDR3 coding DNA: TGTGCCAGCAGCTCCCGCCGCCGGGACAGTTCCCAGCCCCAGCATTTT. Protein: CASSSRRRDSSQPQHF. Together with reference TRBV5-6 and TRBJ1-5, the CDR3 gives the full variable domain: DAGVTQSPTHLIKTRGQQVTLRCSPKSGHDTVSWYQQALGQGPQFIFQYYEEEERQRGNFPDRFSGHQFPNYSSELNVNALLLGDSALYLCASSSRRRDSSQPQHFGDGTRLSIL.

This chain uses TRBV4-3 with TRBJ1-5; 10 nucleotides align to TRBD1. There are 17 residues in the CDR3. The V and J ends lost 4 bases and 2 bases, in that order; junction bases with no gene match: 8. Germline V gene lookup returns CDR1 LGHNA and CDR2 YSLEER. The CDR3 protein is CASSPYVGTGGNQPQHF. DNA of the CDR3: TGCGCCAGCAGCCCTTACGTGGGGACAGGGGGCAATCAGCCCCAGCATTTT.

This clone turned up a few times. CDR3 protein: CASSGAGGQGYEQYF. The CDR3 bases are TGTGCCAGCAGCGGTGCGGGGGGACAGGGGTACGAGCAGTACTTC. The chain uses TRBV7-2 and TRBJ2-7, with TRBD1 identical over 10 bases. V was pared by 5 bases and J by 4 bases, with 8 bases of the junction left unmatched. CDR3 length: 15 amino acids. CDR1 SGHTA and CDR2 FQGNSA come from the germline V gene.

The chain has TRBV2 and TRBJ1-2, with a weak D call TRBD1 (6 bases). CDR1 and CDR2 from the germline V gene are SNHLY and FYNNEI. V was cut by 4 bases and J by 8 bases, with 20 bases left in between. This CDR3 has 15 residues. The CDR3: CASSGPTGLKSGYTF. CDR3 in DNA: TGTGCCAGCAGTGGACCTACAGGGTTAAAATCGGGCTACACCTTC.

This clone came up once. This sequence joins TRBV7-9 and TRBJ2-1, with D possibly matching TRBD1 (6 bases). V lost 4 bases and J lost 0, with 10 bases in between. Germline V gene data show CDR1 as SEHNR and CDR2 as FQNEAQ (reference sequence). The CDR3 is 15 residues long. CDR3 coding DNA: TGTGCCAGCAGCTCAGGGGTGGGCTCCTACAATGAGCAGTTCTTC. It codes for CASSSGVGSYNEQFF.

In DNA, the CDR3 is TGTGCCAGCAGTGACCCCGCCAGGGGAATGGGAGATACGCAGTATTTT. It is translated as CASSDPARGMGDTQYF. The chain recombines TRBV2 with TRBJ2-3; TRBD1 might be the D (6 bases). V lost 3 bases to trimming and J lost 5 bases, with 18 bases between them. Germline V lookup: CDR1 SNHLY, CDR2 FYNNEI. The CDR3 has 16 amino acids.

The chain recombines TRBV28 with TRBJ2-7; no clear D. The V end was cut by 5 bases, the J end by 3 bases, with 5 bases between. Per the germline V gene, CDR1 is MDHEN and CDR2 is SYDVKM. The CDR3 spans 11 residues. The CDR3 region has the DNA TGTGCCAGCAGTAACAACTACGAGCAGTACTTC. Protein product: CASSNNYEQYF.